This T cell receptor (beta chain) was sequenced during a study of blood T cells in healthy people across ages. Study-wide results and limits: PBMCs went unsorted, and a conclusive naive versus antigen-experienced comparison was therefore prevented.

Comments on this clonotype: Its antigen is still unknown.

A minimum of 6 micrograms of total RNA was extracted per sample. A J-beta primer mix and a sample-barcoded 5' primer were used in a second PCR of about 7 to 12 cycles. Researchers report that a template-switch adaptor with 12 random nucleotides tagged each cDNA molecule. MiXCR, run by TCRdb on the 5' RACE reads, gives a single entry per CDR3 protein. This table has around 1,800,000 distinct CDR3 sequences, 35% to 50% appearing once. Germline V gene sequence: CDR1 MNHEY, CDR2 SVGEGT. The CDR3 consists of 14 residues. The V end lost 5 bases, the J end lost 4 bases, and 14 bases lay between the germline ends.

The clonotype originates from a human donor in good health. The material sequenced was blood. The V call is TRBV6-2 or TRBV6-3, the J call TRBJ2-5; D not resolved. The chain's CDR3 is CASSVYDPGETQYF. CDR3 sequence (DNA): TGTGCCAGCAGTGTTTACGACCCAGGAGAGACCCAGTACTTC.